The 12 T cell receptor beta chains below were found in one sample sequenced in a study of blood T cell repertoires in COVID-19. Profiling relied on immunoSEQ multiplex PCR, and the TCRdb table lists in-frame clones only, not all of them. The sample yields roughly 73,000 clones, around three quarters seen once. What was sequenced was peripheral blood. The receptors originated from a human donor in a cohort sampled during active COVID-19.

This clone was seen once. The chain uses TRBV20-1 and TRBJ2-7; weak D call: TRBD2 (5 bases). The CDR3 totals 11 residues. Germline assignment: CDR1 DFQATT and CDR2 SNEGSKA (reference sequence). Trimming pared 3 bases from V and 6 bases from J, leaving 9 bases between. This CDR3 reads CSARDSGEQYF. The CDR3 DNA is TGCAGTGCTAGGGACTCCGGCGAGCAGTACTTC.

The V call is TRBV11-1, the J call TRBJ2-7, with a possible D match to TRBD1 (7 bases). The V end lost 6 bases, the J end lost 5 bases, and 23 bases lay between the germline ends. The V gene's germline CDR1 is SGHAT and CDR2 FQDESV (reference sequence). CDR3 length: 16 residues. CDR3 sequence: CASRAYRGLLDDEQYF. For the CDR3, the DNA is TGTGCCAGCAGGGCCTACAGGGGACTCCTCGACGACGAGCAGTACTTC. Looking up the rest from reference TRBV11-1 and TRBJ2-7 gives the full variable domain: EAEVAQSPRYKITEKSQAVAFWCDPISGHATLYWYRQILGQGPELLVQFQDESVVDDSQLPKDRFSAERLKGVDSTLKIQPAELGDSAMYLCASRAYRGLLDDEQYFGPGTRLTVT.

The chain employs TRBV7-9 and TRBJ2-7; TRBD2 aligns across 7 bases. CDR1 SEHNR and CDR2 FQNEAQ come from the germline V gene (reference sequence). After removal of 3 bases from V and 0 bases from J, the junction contained 2 bases not matched to a gene. The CDR3 contains 14 residues. The CDR3 sequence is CASSLSGNSYEQYF. The CDR3 coding sequence is TGTGCCAGCAGCTTGAGCGGGAACTCCTACGAGCAGTACTTC.

The V call is TRBV19, the J call TRBJ2-7; 8 bases are shared with TRBD1. The trim removed 2 bases at V and 6 bases at J, leaving 6 bases unmatched. Germline CDR1 LNHDA, CDR2 SQIVND (reference sequence). CDR3 length equals 14 residues. CDR3 region: CASSIYQGAGEQYF. Here the CDR3 DNA reads TGTGCCAGTAGTATATACCAGGGGGCCGGCGAGCAGTACTTC.

Of note for this clone: One junction end does not reproduce the germline sequence, and a read error may be involved. J is TRBJ2-7 and V is TRBV6-1, with TRBD1 as a possible D gene (5 bases). This CDR3 is built from 15 residues. The germline gives CDR1 MNHNS, CDR2 SASEGT. CDR3 protein: CASTELAGSDYEQYF. The DNA of the CDR3 is TGTGCCAGCACTGAACTCGCAGGGTCAGACTACGAGCAGTACTTC.

The rearrangement uses TRBV6-2 or TRBV6-3 and TRBJ1-1; 9 bases agree with TRBD1. V lost 0 bases and J lost 4; bases outside the gene matches: 3. The CDR3 covers 15 residues. Per the germline V gene, CDR1 is MNHEY and CDR2 is SVGEGT. The CDR3 nucleotides are TGTGCCAGCAGTTACTCGAAGACAGGGGGCACTGAAGCTTTCTTT. It specifies CASSYSKTGGTEAFF.

This clone was detected once. V usage is TRBV4-3 and J usage is TRBJ2-1; 7 bases match TRBD1. Trimming took 0 bases from V and 2 from J; bases not matched to a gene: 4. CDR1 is LGHNA and CDR2 is YSLEER in the germline V gene. The CDR3 runs to 16 residues. Here the CDR3 reads CASSQDWDSAYNEQFF. In nucleotides, the CDR3 is TGCGCCAGCAGCCAAGATTGGGACAGCGCCTACAATGAGCAGTTCTTC.

The V call is TRBV6-5, the J call TRBJ2-2; 8 bases align to TRBD1. With V trimmed by 6 bases and J by 0 bases, 3 bases remained unmatched. CDR1 and CDR2 (germline): MNHEY, SVGAGI. The length of the CDR3 is 15 residues. CDR3 protein: CASRKDRANTGELFF. CDR3 in DNA: TGTGCCAGCAGAAAGGACAGGGCGAACACCGGGGAGCTGTTTTTT.

The gene calls are TRBV24-1 and TRBJ2-3; TRBD1 matches 9 bases. The length of the CDR3 is 17 residues. Germline assignment: CDR1 KGHDR and CDR2 SFDVKD. V was clipped by 2 bases and J by 5 bases; unmatched bases: 10. The CDR3 is CATSDSRTGTGLDTQYF. As DNA, the CDR3 is TGTGCCACCAGTGATTCGAGGACCGGGACAGGGCTAGATACGCAGTATTTT.

The chain joins TRBV6-5 to TRBJ2-1, with D possibly TRBD2 on 7 matching bases. V lost 8 bases and J lost 7, with 18 bases in between. Germline V gives CDR1 MNHEY, CDR2 SVGAGI. The CDR3 loop spans 14 amino acids. The CDR3 here is CASRRRGAGNEQFF. The CDR3 DNA sequence: TGTGCCAGCCGGCGCCGGGGGGCAGGTAATGAGCAGTTCTTC.

This clone was recorded only once. The gene calls are TRBV5-4 and TRBJ2-3, with TRBD1 matching over 9 bases. This CDR3 is built from 15 residues. The V gene end was trimmed by 0 bases and the J gene end by 2 bases; junction bases not matched to a gene: 1. Germline values: CDR1 SGHNT, CDR2 YYREEE (reference sequence). This CDR3 is CASSLDRGHTDTQYF. CDR3 DNA sequence: TGTGCCAGCAGCTTGGACAGGGGGCACACAGATACGCAGTATTTT.

The V call is TRBV3-1 (or the pseudogene TRBV3-2), the J call TRBJ1-4; 8 bases map to TRBD1. The V gene's germline CDR1 is LGHDT and CDR2 YNNKEL (reference sequence). This CDR3 contains 14 residues. V lost 5 bases and J lost 4; bases outside the gene matches: 3. In nucleotides, the CDR3 is TGTGCCAGCAGCTTCAGGGGGCGTAATGAAAAACTGTTTTTT. It encodes CASSFRGRNEKLFF.